This is a list of T cell receptor beta chains from one sample in a study of Ad26.COV2.S vaccination and SARS-CoV-2 variants. Sequencing was performed with immunoSEQ multiplex PCR; in TCRdb, only in-frame clones are kept and a portion is missing. The table shows 350,000 to 450,000 clones, with about 85% occurring only once. This specimen was peripheral blood, taken in a trial of Ad26.COV2.S vaccine versus placebo. The origin of the receptors is a person aged 18-60 years who received the Ad26.COV2.S COVID-19 vaccine or a placebo. Both conserved end residues are part of each CDR3. Fields, in order: clone size, D gene, J gene, V gene, CDR3 protein, CDR3 DNA. The D gene is left open where the match is weak. The size of a clone is reported for some rows only, either as once, few or many, or as a class for expanded clones.

clone_size: NA; d_call: NA; j_call: TRBJ1-4; v_call: TRBV19; cdr3_aa: CASSNGRSNEKLFF; cdr3_nt: TGTGCCAGTAGTAACGGACGGTCTAATGAAAAACTGTTTTTT
clone_size: once; d_call: NA; j_call: TRBJ1-1; v_call: TRBV28; cdr3_aa: CASSFQGRFAFF; cdr3_nt: TGTGCCAGCAGCTTCCAGGGTAGGTTCGCTTTCTTT
clone_size: NA; d_call: TRBD1; j_call: TRBJ2-7; v_call: TRBV5-1; cdr3_aa: CASSAGQGYEQYF; cdr3_nt: TGCGCCAGCAGCGCGGGACAGGGTTACGAGCAGTACTTC
clone_size: NA; d_call: NA; j_call: TRBJ1-1; v_call: TRBV2; cdr3_aa: CASSDQGNTEAFF; cdr3_nt: TGTGCCAGCAGTGACCAGGGGAACACTGAAGCTTTCTTT
clone_size: once; d_call: TRBD1; j_call: TRBJ2-7; v_call: TRBV27; cdr3_aa: CASSPTGEPYEQYF; cdr3_nt: TGTGCCAGCAGTCCGACAGGGGAACCCTACGAGCAGTACTTC
clone_size: NA; d_call: NA; j_call: TRBJ2-2; v_call: TRBV4-3; cdr3_aa: CASSQDRARDSDWTGELFF; cdr3_nt: TGCGCCAGCAGCCAAGATAGGGCCCGAGACAGCGATTGGACCGGGGAGCTGTTTTTT
clone_size: once; d_call: NA; j_call: TRBJ1-5; v_call: TRBV4-1; cdr3_aa: CASSPLPSLGNQPQHF; cdr3_nt: TGCGCCAGCAGTCCGCTCCCGAGTTTAGGCAATCAGCCCCAGCATTTT
clone_size: once; d_call: TRBD1; j_call: TRBJ1-1; v_call: TRBV30; cdr3_aa: CAWSEKGAGTEAFF; cdr3_nt: TGTGCCTGGAGTGAAAAGGGGGCCGGCACTGAAGCTTTCTTT
clone_size: NA; d_call: TRBD2; j_call: TRBJ2-1; v_call: TRBV28; cdr3_aa: CASSLHKPSGSDNEQFF; cdr3_nt: TGTGCCAGCAGTCTTCACAAACCCAGCGGGAGTGACAATGAGCAGTTCTTC
clone_size: NA; d_call: NA; j_call: TRBJ1-1; v_call: TRBV16; cdr3_aa: CASSQLGNTEAFF; cdr3_nt: TGTGCCAGCAGCCAATTGGGGAACACTGAAGCTTTCTTT
clone_size: NA; d_call: NA; j_call: TRBJ1-6; v_call: TRBV5-5; cdr3_aa: CASSFLVGTALNNSPLHF; cdr3_nt: TGTGCCAGCAGCTTCTTGGTTGGTACGGCCCTGAATAATTCACCCCTCCACTTT
clone_size: NA; d_call: TRBD1; j_call: TRBJ2-7; v_call: TRBV27; cdr3_aa: CASGRTGGAQEQYF; cdr3_nt: TGTGCCAGCGGCCGGACAGGGGGCGCGCAGGAGCAGTACTTC
clone_size: NA; d_call: NA; j_call: TRBJ2-2; v_call: TRBV5-1; cdr3_aa: CASSLAQVGGELFF; cdr3_nt: TGCGCCAGCAGCTTGGCCCAAGTTGGTGGGGAGCTGTTTTTT
clone_size: NA; d_call: NA; j_call: TRBJ1-6; v_call: TRBV7-9; cdr3_aa: CASSLDSNSPLHF; cdr3_nt: TGTGCCAGCAGCCTCGACAGTAATTCACCCCTCCACTTT
clone_size: NA; d_call: NA; j_call: TRBJ1-6; v_call: TRBV2; cdr3_aa: CASSRTDASYNSPLHF; cdr3_nt: TGTGCCAGCAGCAGGACAGATGCTTCCTATAATTCACCCCTCCACTTT
clone_size: NA; d_call: NA; j_call: TRBJ2-3; v_call: TRBV5-5; cdr3_aa: CASSSRTGGTDTQYF; cdr3_nt: TGTGCCAGCAGCTCCAGAACAGGTGGCACAGATACGCAGTATTTT
clone_size: NA; d_call: NA; j_call: TRBJ1-1; v_call: TRBV12-3/TRBV12-4; cdr3_aa: CASTSQGNTEAFF; cdr3_nt: TGTGCCAGCACTTCACAGGGGAACACTGAAGCTTTCTTT
clone_size: NA; d_call: NA; j_call: TRBJ2-2; v_call: TRBV11-3; cdr3_aa: CASSLTRTGNTGELFF; cdr3_nt: TGTGCCAGCAGCTTGACTAGGACGGGGAACACCGGGGAGCTGTTTTTT
clone_size: NA; d_call: NA; j_call: TRBJ2-2; v_call: TRBV27; cdr3_aa: CASSLSGVGMVGELFF; cdr3_nt: TGTGCCAGCAGTTTATCTGGGGTTGGGATGGTCGGGGAGCTGTTTTTT
clone_size: NA; d_call: TRBD1; j_call: TRBJ2-5; v_call: TRBV24-1; cdr3_aa: CATSGRSGQQETQYF; cdr3_nt: TGTGCCACCAGTGGGCGGTCGGGACAGCAAGAGACCCAGTACTTC
clone_size: NA; d_call: NA; j_call: TRBJ2-7; v_call: TRBV4-1; cdr3_aa: CASSLSLASSYEQYF; cdr3_nt: TGCGCCAGCAGCCTTTCTCTGGCCAGCTCCTACGAGCAGTACTTC
clone_size: NA; d_call: TRBD1; j_call: TRBJ1-4; v_call: TRBV6-4; cdr3_aa: CASRETGGRDEKLFF; cdr3_nt: TGTGCCAGCAGAGAGACAGGGGGACGAGATGAAAAACTGTTTTTT
clone_size: NA; d_call: NA; j_call: TRBJ1-3; v_call: TRBV12-3/TRBV12-4; cdr3_aa: CASSRSGGNTIYF; cdr3_nt: TGTGCCAGCAGCCGGAGTGGCGGAAACACCATATATTTT
clone_size: NA; d_call: TRBD2; j_call: TRBJ2-5; v_call: TRBV11-2; cdr3_aa: CASSLVPAGDETQYF; cdr3_nt: TGTGCCAGCAGCTTAGTACCAGCGGGAGATGAGACCCAGTACTTC
clone_size: NA; d_call: TRBD2; j_call: TRBJ2-5; v_call: TRBV3-1/TRBV3-2; cdr3_aa: CASSLRGEPQETQYF; cdr3_nt: TGTGCCAGCAGCCTTCGGGGGGAGCCTCAAGAGACCCAGTACTTC
clone_size: NA; d_call: NA; j_call: TRBJ2-7; v_call: TRBV4-3; cdr3_aa: CASSPGVSLSYEQYF; cdr3_nt: TGCGCCAGCAGCCCTGGCGTTTCGTTGTCCTACGAGCAGTACTTC
clone_size: few; d_call: NA; j_call: TRBJ1-2; v_call: TRBV15; cdr3_aa: CATSRGYSSNYGYTF; cdr3_nt: TGTGCCACCAGCAGAGGGTACTCCTCCAACTATGGCTACACCTTC
clone_size: NA; d_call: TRBD1; j_call: TRBJ1-2; v_call: TRBV28; cdr3_aa: CASSFSRGTYRYTF; cdr3_nt: TGTGCCAGCAGTTTTAGCAGGGGGACCTATCGCTACACCTTC
clone_size: NA; d_call: NA; j_call: TRBJ2-2; v_call: TRBV28; cdr3_aa: CASSLQGGTGELFF; cdr3_nt: TGTGCCAGCAGTTTGCAGGGGGGGACCGGGGAGCTGTTTTTT
clone_size: few; d_call: TRBD2; j_call: TRBJ2-2; v_call: TRBV7-9; cdr3_aa: CASINPSGGAVTGELFF; cdr3_nt: TGTGCCAGCATCAACCCGAGCGGGGGGGCCGTCACCGGGGAGCTGTTTTTT
clone_size: NA; d_call: TRBD1; j_call: TRBJ1-1; v_call: TRBV4-3; cdr3_aa: CASSQEVQGDTEAFF; cdr3_nt: TGCGCCAGCAGCCAAGAAGTACAGGGGGACACTGAAGCTTTCTTT
clone_size: NA; d_call: TRBD1; j_call: TRBJ2-7; v_call: TRBV24-1; cdr3_aa: CATSDPRGRQSSSYEQYF; cdr3_nt: TGTGCCACCAGTGACCCGAGGGGGCGACAGAGTAGCTCCTACGAGCAGTACTTC
clone_size: NA; d_call: TRBD1; j_call: TRBJ1-2; v_call: TRBV6-4; cdr3_aa: CASSDSTGNYGYTF; cdr3_nt: TGTGCCAGCAGTGACTCGACAGGGAACTATGGCTACACCTTC
clone_size: NA; d_call: TRBD2; j_call: TRBJ2-1; v_call: TRBV10-1; cdr3_aa: CASSEKLAGGPLDEQFF; cdr3_nt: TGCGCCAGCAGTGAGAAACTAGCGGGGGGGCCTCTTGATGAGCAGTTCTTC
clone_size: many; d_call: TRBD1; j_call: TRBJ2-5; v_call: TRBV2; cdr3_aa: CASSGQGESQYF; cdr3_nt: TGTGCCAGCAGTGGACAGGGGGAATCACAGTACTTC
clone_size: NA; d_call: NA; j_call: TRBJ2-7; v_call: TRBV2; cdr3_aa: CASSPIRADYEQYF; cdr3_nt: TGTGCCAGCAGTCCTATCCGGGCGGACTACGAGCAGTACTTC
clone_size: NA; d_call: TRBD2; j_call: TRBJ2-7; v_call: TRBV6-5; cdr3_aa: CASSGLAESYEQYF; cdr3_nt: TGTGCCAGCTCGGGACTAGCTGAGTCCTACGAGCAGTACTTC
clone_size: NA; d_call: NA; j_call: TRBJ1-1; v_call: TRBV6-5; cdr3_aa: CASSLRGGNTEAFF; cdr3_nt: TGTGCCAGCAGCCTCCGGGGAGGGAACACTGAAGCTTTCTTT
clone_size: NA; d_call: TRBD2; j_call: TRBJ2-7; v_call: TRBV9; cdr3_aa: CASSPTSGTTYEQYF; cdr3_nt: TGTGCCAGCAGCCCGACTAGCGGCACGACCTACGAGCAGTACTTC
clone_size: few; d_call: NA; j_call: TRBJ2-2; v_call: TRBV6-5; cdr3_aa: CASSYSLLAAGELFF; cdr3_nt: TGTGCCAGCAGTTACTCCCTACTGGCGGCCGGGGAGCTGTTTTTT
clone_size: few; d_call: TRBD1; j_call: TRBJ1-1; v_call: TRBV6-1; cdr3_aa: CASSDGTANTEAFF; cdr3_nt: TGTGCCAGCAGTGACGGGACAGCGAACACTGAAGCTTTCTTT
clone_size: NA; d_call: NA; j_call: TRBJ2-3; v_call: TRBV21-1; cdr3_aa: CASSKSSGPSTDTQYF; cdr3_nt: TGTGCCAGCAGCAAAAGTTCGGGTCCTAGCACAGATACGCAGTATTTT
clone_size: NA; d_call: NA; j_call: TRBJ1-4; v_call: TRBV4-1; cdr3_aa: CASSQDVRTNEKLFF; cdr3_nt: TGCGCCAGCAGCCAAGATGTCAGAACTAATGAAAAACTGTTTTTT
clone_size: NA; d_call: TRBD2; j_call: TRBJ2-2; v_call: TRBV24-1; cdr3_aa: CATSEREANTGELFF; cdr3_nt: TGTGCCACCAGTGAGCGGGAGGCCAACACCGGGGAGCTGTTTTTT